This TCR beta chain was sequenced during a study of T-cell reconstitution after alpha-beta-depleted transplantation in children. Study-wide results and limits: Several hundred expanded graft clones reportedly supplied alpha-beta T cells about two months after transplant. T-cell counts and diversity at one year following transplant were attributed mainly to newly produced T cells. For some patients, TCRbeta diversity was high at day 60 because of recipient T cells and thymic progenitors that survived.

With regard to this clonotype: Its antigen is not known.

The length of the CDR3 is 16 residues. V shed 5 bases and J 5 bases; nucleotides not matched to a gene: 11. Unique molecular identifiers were used in preparing the TCRbeta library. TCRdb ran MiXCR on the PCR reads and lists one entry per CDR3 protein. The sample consists of around 440,000 distinct CDR3 sequences, about 11% of them appearing once. This receptor was identified in a child aged 2-15 years with inherited bone marrow failure, due to receive a stem cell transplant. This chain links TRBV12-3 or TRBV12-4 with TRBJ2-2; 7 nucleotides match TRBD2. Here the sequenced sample was PBMCs, taken before TCRalphabeta/CD19-depleted stem cell transplant. As DNA, the CDR3 is TGTGCCAGCAGTCCCTCGGGACTATCAAAAACCGGGGAGCTGTTTTTT. Amino acids: CASSPSGLSKTGELFF.